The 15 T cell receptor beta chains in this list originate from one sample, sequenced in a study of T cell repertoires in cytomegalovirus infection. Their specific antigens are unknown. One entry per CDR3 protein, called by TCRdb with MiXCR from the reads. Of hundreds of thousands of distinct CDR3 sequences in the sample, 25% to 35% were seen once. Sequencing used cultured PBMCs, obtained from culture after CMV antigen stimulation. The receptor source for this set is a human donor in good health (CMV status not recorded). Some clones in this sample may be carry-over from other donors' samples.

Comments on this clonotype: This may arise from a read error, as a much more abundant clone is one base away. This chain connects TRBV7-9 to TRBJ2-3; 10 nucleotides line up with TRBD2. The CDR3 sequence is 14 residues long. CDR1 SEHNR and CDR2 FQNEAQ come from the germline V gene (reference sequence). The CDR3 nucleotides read TGTGCCAGCAGGCCTAGCGGGAGCACAGATACGGAGTATTTT. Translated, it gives CASRPSGSTDTEYF.

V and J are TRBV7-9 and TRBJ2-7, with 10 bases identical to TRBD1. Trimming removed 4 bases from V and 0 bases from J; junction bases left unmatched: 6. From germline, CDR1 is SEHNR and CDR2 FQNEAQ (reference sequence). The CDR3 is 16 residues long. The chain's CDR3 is CASSWFGDRGSYEQYF. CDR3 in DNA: TGTGCCAGCAGCTGGTTCGGGGACAGGGGCTCCTACGAGCAGTACTTC.

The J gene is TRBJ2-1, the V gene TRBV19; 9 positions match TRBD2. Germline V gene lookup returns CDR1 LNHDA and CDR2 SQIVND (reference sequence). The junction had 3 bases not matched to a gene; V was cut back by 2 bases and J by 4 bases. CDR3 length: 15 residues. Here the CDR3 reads CASSIPRGGYNEQFF. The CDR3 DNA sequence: TGTGCCAGTAGTATACCGCGGGGGGGTTACAATGAGCAGTTCTTC.

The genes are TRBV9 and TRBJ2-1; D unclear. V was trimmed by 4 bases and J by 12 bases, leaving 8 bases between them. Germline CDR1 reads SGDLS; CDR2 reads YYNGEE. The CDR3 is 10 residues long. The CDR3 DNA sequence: TGTGCCAGCAGCTCTCGTACGCAGTTCTTC. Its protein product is CASSSRTQFF.

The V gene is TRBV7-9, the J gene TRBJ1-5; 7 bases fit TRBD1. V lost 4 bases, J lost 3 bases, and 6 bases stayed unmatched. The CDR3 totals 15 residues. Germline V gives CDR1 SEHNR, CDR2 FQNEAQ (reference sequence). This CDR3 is CASSSTGAPNQPQHF. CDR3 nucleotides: TGTGCCAGCAGCTCTACAGGGGCCCCCAATCAGCCCCAGCATTTT.

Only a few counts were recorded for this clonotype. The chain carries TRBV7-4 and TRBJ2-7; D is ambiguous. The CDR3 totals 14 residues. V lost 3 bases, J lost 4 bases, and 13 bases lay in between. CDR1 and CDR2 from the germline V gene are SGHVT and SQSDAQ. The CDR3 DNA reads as TGTGCCAGCAGCTTGTCGCACATGGGTTACGAGCAGTACTTC. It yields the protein CASSLSHMGYEQYF.

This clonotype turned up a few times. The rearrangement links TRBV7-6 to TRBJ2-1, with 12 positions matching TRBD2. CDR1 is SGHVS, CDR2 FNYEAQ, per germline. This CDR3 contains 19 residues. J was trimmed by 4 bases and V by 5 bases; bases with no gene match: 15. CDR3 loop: CASSIILRRGLAGYNEQFF. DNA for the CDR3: TGTGCCAGCAGCATTATCTTACGCCGGGGACTAGCGGGTTACAATGAGCAGTTCTTC.

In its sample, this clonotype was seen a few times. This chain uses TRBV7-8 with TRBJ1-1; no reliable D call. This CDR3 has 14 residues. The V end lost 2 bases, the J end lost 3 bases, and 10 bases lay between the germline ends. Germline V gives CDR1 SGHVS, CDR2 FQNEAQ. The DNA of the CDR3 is TGTGCCAGCAGCTTAAGTGCAGCACACACTGAAGCTTTCTTT. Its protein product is CASSLSAAHTEAFF.

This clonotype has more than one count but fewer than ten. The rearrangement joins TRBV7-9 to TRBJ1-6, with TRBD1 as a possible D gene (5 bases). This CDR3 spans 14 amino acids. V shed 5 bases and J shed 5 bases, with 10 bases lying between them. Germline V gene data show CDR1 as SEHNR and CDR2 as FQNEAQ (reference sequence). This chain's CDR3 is CASSRVGDNSPLHF. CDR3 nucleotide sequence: TGTGCCAGCAGCCGGGTGGGGGATAATTCACCCCTCCACTTT. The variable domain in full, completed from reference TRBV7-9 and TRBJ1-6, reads DTGVSQNPRHKITKRGQNVTFRCDPISEHNRLYWYRQTLGQGPEFLTYFQNEAQLEKSRLLSDRFSAERPKGSFSTLEIQRTEQGDSAMYLCASSRVGDNSPLHFGNGTRLTVT.

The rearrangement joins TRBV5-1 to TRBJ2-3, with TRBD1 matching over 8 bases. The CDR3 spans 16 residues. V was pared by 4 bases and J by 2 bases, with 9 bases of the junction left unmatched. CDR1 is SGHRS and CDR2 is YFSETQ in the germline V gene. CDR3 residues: CASSLIGQGFTDTQYF. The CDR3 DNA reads TGCGCCAGCAGCCTTATCGGACAGGGCTTCACAGATACGCAGTATTTT.

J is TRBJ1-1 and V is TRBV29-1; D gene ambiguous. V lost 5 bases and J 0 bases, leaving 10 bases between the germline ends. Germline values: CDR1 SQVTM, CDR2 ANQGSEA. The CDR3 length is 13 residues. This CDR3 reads CSVQPSMNTEAFF. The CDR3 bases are TGCAGCGTTCAGCCTTCGATGAACACTGAAGCTTTCTTT. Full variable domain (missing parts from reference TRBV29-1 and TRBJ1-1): SAVISQKPSRDICQRGTSLTIQCQVDSQVTMMFWYRQQPGQSLTLIATANQGSEATYESGFVIDKFPISRPNLTFSTLTVSNMSPEDSSIYLCSVQPSMNTEAFFGQGTRLTVV.

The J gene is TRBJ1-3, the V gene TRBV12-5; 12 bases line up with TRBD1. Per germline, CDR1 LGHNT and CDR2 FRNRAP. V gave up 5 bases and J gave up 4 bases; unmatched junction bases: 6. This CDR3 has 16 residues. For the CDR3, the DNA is TGTGCTAGTGGTCAGGGACAGGGGGCTCCCGGAAACACCATATATTTT. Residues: CASGQGQGAPGNTIYF.

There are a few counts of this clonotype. CDR3 sequence: CAISQGQGKAYEQYF. The CDR3 bases are TGTGCCATCAGCCAGGGACAGGGCAAGGCCTACGAGCAGTACTTC. The V gene is TRBV10-3, the J gene TRBJ2-7; 9 positions agree with TRBD1. The germline V gene encodes CDR1 ENHRY and CDR2 SYGVKD. The CDR3 is 15 amino acids. The V segment lost 6 bases and the J segment 2 bases; nucleotides outside the gene matches: 8.

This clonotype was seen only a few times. CDR3 amino acids: CASSPTSLETQYF. DNA for the CDR3: TGTGCCAGCTCACCAACCAGCCTGGAGACCCAGTACTTC. This sequence joins TRBV18 and TRBJ2-5; no clear D. V lost 2 bases and J 5 bases, leaving 9 bases between the germline ends. This CDR3 has 13 residues. Germline V gives CDR1 KGHSH, CDR2 LQKENI.

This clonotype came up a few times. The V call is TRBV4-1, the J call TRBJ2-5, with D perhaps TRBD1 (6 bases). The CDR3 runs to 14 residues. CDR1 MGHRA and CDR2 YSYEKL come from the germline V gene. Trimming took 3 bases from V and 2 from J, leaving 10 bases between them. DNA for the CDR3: TGCGCCAGCAGCCAGGAGGACAGTCAAGAGACCCAGTACTTC. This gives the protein CASSQEDSQETQYF.